This T cell receptor beta chain was recovered during a study of regulatory T cells in long-lasting Graves disease. Time point reported: persistent/refractory GD, antithyroid drugs over 5 years with positive TRAb. Construction of the TCR library relied on RNA isolated from PBMCs. Recruitment took place at an endocrinology department in Xi'an, China. Germline assignment: CDR1 MNHEY and CDR2 SMNVEV (reference sequence). The ends were cut back, 8 bases at V and 8 bases at J, with 21 bases in the middle. The CDR3 loop spans 14 amino acids. Findings of the study overall: Accuracy was perhaps lowered by the small sample size. Persistent disease samples used TRBV28, TRBJ1-2 and TRBJ2-5 preferentially.

The table lists this clonotype with many counts. Its antigen is as yet unknown. Assembly of TCR beta libraries relied on iRepertoire HTBI primers together with Arm-PCR of CDR3 regions. Source study methods: Sample data revealed 60 to 80 TRBV and under 15 TRBJ segments. TCRdb re-called the multiplex PCR reads with MiXCR, one entry per CDR3 protein. None of the V and J calls come from the authors' own analysis; TCRdb made them. The sample gives 350,000 to 500,000 distinct CDR3 sequences, around a fifth of which show up once; roughly an eighth is in the top ten. The TCR sequence derives from a female donor with Graves disease. The material was peripheral blood mononuclear cells (PBMCs), obtained when the disease was refractory, from a patient treated with antithyroid drugs. The chain is built from TRBV27 and TRBJ1-1; D is uncertain. The CDR3 sequence: CASQRVARVGEAFF. CDR3 sequence (DNA): TGTGCCAGCCAACGAGTTGCGCGGGTCGGAGAAGCTTTCTTT.